This T cell receptor beta chain was captured by sequencing in a study of vaccination and CD4 T cells after COVID-19. Study-level information: Two Hispanic individuals were among six male and four female convalescent patients.

Indicated treatment: roughly nine-day PBMC culture with coronavirus spike peptide pools or control peptides (ViraFEST assay). In the case of this clonotype: Its antigen remains unidentified.

An Oncomine TCR Beta short-read assay was used to sequence the DNA from cultured CD4+ T cells. MiXCR, run by TCRdb on the PCR reads, gives a single entry per CDR3 protein. Of approximately 13,000 distinct CDR3 sequences listed, about 42% are singletons. Sequences were derived from CD4+ T cells from blood, cultured in vitro, sampled before SARS-CoV-2 vaccination. The receptor's source is a human donor who had recovered from COVID-19.

CDR3 sequence reads: CASSLRPGLQNNEQFF. CDR3 nucleotide sequence: TGTGCCAGCAGCTTACGCCCCGGACTACAGAACAATGAGCAGTTCTTC. This chain links TRBV7-2 with TRBJ2-1; D is perhaps TRBD2 (6 bases). Germline CDR1 is SGHTA and CDR2 is FQGNSA. CDR3 size: 16 residues. Trimming left V 2 bases short and J 5 bases short, with 16 bases between.